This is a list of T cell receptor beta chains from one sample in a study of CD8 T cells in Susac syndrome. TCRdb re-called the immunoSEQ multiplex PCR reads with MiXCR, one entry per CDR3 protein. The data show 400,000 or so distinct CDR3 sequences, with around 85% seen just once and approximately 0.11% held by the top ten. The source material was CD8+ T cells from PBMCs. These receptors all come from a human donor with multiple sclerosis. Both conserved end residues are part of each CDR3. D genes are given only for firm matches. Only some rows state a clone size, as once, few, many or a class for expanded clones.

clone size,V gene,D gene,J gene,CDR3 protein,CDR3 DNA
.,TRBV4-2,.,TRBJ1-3,CASSPAGGHGSGNTIYF,TGTGCCAGCAGCCCAGCGGGAGGGCACGGCTCTGGAAACACCATATATTTT
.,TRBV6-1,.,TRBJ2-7,CASSWRSDEQYF,TGTGCCAGCAGTTGGAGGAGCGACGAGCAGTACTTC
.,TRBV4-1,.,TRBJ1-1,CASSQEEALNTEAFF,TGCGCCAGCAGCCAAGAGGAGGCCCTGAACACTGAAGCTTTCTTT
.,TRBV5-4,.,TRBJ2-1,CASSSTAEQFF,TGTGCCAGCAGCTCGACAGCCGAGCAGTTCTTC
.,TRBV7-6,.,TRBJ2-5,CASSLVEQGQDQYF,TGTGCCAGCAGCTTAGTGGAACAGGGCCAGGACCAGTACTTC
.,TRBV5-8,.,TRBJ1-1,CAIRGFNSEAFF,TGTGCCATCCGAGGATTCAACTCTGAAGCTTTCTTT
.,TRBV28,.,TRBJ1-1,CASSSGEAFF,TGTGCCAGCAGTTCCGGTGAAGCTTTCTTT
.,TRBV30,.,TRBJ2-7,CAWSETRRGQYF,TGTGCCTGGAGTGAGACTCGTCGGGGGCAGTACTTC
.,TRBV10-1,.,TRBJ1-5,CASSEFSSNQPQHF,TGCGCCAGCAGTGAATTCTCCAGCAATCAGCCCCAGCATTTT
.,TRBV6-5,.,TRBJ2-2,CASSYLPGTGELFF,TGTGCCAGCAGTTACCTTCCCGGGACCGGGGAGCTGTTTTTT
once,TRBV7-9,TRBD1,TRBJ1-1,CASSPDRVLDTEAFF,TGTGCCAGCAGCCCGGACAGGGTGCTGGACACTGAAGCTTTCTTT
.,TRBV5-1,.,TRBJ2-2,CASSWGPQGGSGELFF,TGCGCCAGCAGCTGGGGACCGCAGGGCGGCTCCGGGGAGCTGTTTTTT
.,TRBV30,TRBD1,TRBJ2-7,CAWRPGTGRYEQYF,TGTGCCTGGAGACCCGGGACAGGCCGCTACGAGCAGTACTTC
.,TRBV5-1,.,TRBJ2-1,CASSLGLLGSYNEQFF,TGCGCCAGCAGCTTGGGACTTCTGGGCTCCTACAATGAGCAGTTCTTC
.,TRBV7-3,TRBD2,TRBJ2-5,CASSSSPGLRETQYF,TGTGCCAGCAGCTCAAGCCCGGGACTAAGAGAGACCCAGTACTTC
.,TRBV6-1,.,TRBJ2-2,CASIAPYTGELFF,TGTGCCAGTATCGCGCCGTACACCGGGGAGCTGTTTTTT
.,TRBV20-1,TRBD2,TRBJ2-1,CSASSRGDRPGNEQFF,TGCAGTGCATCTTCTCGGGGGGACCGACCAGGCAATGAGCAGTTCTTC
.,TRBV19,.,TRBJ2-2,CASSLSMKLFF,TGTGCCAGTAGTCTCTCGATGAAGTTGTTTTTT
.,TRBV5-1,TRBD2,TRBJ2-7,CASSFIAGEVSYEQYF,TGCGCCAGCAGCTTTATAGCGGGAGAGGTCTCCTACGAGCAGTACTTC
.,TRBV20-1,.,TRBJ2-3,CSARGFTEEGVDSDTQYF,TGCAGTGCTAGAGGTTTTACCGAGGAGGGGGTGGATTCAGATACGCAGTATTTT
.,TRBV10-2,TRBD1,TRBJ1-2,CATGVQGAQMLPGYTF,TGCGCCACCGGGGTCCAGGGGGCGCAAATGCTCCCTGGCTACACCTTC
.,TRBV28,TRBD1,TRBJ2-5,CASADRGVETQYF,TGTGCCAGCGCAGACAGGGGGGTGGAGACCCAGTACTTC
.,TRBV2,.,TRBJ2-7,CASSGLSRNEQYF,TGTGCCAGCAGTGGACTTTCGAGGAACGAGCAGTACTTC